Included here is one TCR beta chain sequence, with context. What it binds is unknown. Indicated time point: baseline, week 1 (first vaccination visit). Treatment given: pre-vaccination baseline after standard-of-care therapy. The data belong to a study of a mutant IDH1 vaccine in newly diagnosed glioma. Study overall: The sex distribution of treated patients was 62.5% male and around 40% female, with a mean age of approximately 40 years. Those enrolled had earlier been treated with radiotherapy, temozolomide, or both, mostly both. Findings of the study overall: Evidence of vaccine-induced immune responses was documented in 85% to 95% of patients.

Assay: immunoSEQ multiplex PCR; the TCRdb copy retains only in-frame clones and omits some. The sample lists 25,000 to 35,000 clones, approximately 80% seen once, with roughly 20% in the top ten. The CDR3 is 17 residues long. CDR1 LGHNA and CDR2 YSLEER come from the germline V gene. With 0 bases removed from V and 0 bases from J, the gap between germline ends came to 11 bases. The sample was PBMCs, taken from a glioma patient treated with radiotherapy, temozolomide or both. This chain joins TRBV4-3 and TRBJ1-4; D ambiguous. This TCR was sampled from a man aged 30 to 45 with glioma. CDR3 sequence reads: CASSQEADLSTNEKLFF. DNA of the CDR3: TGCGCCAGCAGCCAAGAGGCAGATTTGTCAACTAATGAAAAACTGTTTTTT.